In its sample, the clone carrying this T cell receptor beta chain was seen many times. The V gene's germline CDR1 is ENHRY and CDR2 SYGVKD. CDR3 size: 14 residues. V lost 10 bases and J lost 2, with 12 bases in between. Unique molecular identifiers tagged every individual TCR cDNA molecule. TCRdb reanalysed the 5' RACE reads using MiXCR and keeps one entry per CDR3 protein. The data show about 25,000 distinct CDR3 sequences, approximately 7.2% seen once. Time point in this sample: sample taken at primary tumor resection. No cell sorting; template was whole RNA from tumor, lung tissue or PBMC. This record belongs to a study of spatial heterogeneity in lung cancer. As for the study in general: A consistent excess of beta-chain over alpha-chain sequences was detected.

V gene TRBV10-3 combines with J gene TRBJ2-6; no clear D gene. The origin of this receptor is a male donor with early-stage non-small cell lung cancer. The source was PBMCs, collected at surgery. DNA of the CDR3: TGTGCCACCTACAGAGGTACTGGGGCCAACGTCCTGACTTTC. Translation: CATYRGTGANVLTF.